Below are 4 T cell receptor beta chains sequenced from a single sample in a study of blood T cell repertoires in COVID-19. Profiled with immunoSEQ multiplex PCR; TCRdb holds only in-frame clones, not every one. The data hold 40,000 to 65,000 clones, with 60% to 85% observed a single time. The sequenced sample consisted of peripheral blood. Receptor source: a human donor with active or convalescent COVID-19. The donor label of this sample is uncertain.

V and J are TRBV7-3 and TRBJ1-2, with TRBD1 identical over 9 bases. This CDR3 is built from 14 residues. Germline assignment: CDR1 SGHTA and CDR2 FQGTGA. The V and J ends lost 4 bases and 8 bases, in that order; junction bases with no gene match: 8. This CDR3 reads CASSSLQGADGYTF. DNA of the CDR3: TGTGCCAGCAGCTCGCTACAGGGGGCGGACGGCTACACCTTC.

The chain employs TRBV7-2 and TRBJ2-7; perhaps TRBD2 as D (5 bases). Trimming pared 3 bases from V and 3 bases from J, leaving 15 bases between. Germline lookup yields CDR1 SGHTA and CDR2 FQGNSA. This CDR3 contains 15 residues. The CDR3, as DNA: TGTGCCAGCAGCTTTGGGTGGGAGCGGATCTACGAGCAGTACTTC. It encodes CASSFGWERIYEQYF. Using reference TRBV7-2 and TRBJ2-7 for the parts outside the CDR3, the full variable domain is GAGVSQSPSNKVTEKGKDVELRCDPISGHTALYWYRQSLGQGLEFLIYFQGNSAPDKSGLPSDRFSAERTGGSVSTLTIQRTQQEDSAVYLCASSFGWERIYEQYFGPGTRLTVT.

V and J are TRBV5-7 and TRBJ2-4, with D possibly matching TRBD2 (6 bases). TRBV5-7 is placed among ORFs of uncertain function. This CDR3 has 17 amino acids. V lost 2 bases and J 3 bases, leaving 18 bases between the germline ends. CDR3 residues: CASSFPPTLRGKNIQYF. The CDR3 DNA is TGTGCCAGCAGCTTCCCCCCGACATTGCGGGGCAAAAACATTCAGTACTTC.

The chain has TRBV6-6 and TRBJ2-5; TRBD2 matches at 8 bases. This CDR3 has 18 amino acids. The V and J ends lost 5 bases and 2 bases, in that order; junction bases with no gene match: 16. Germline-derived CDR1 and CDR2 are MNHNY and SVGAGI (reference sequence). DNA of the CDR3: TGTGCCAGCAGTCTAATGGGCCCTGGTCTAGCGGGTCAAGAGACCCAGTACTTC. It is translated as CASSLMGPGLAGQETQYF.